A selection of T cell receptor beta chains follows, all from one sample in a study of T cell responses to AZD1222 COVID-19 vaccine. Profiled with immunoSEQ multiplex PCR; TCRdb holds only in-frame clones, not every one. The sample has some 160,000 clones, roughly 88% seen once. The source material was peripheral blood, sampled 28 days after the second AZD1222 dose. Source of these receptors: an adult who received the AZD1222 COVID-19 vaccine. Each CDR3 is given with its conserved first and last residue. Each record gives: CDR3 DNA, CDR3 protein, V gene, D gene, clone size, J gene. A D gene is named only where the DNA matches it firmly. Some rows mark clone size as missing; the rest say once, few, many or name a class of expanded clone.

TGTGCCAGCTGGGAGCGGGAGTTGTCCAATGAGCAGTTCTTC | CASWERELSNEQFF | TRBV7-6 | TRBD2 | - | TRBJ2-1
TGTGCCAGTAGTGTGGGACAGATTAATTCACCCCTCCACTTT | CASSVGQINSPLHF | TRBV19 | TRBD1 | - | TRBJ1-6
TGCGCCAGCAGCCCTCCCGGGGGCGACACTGAAGCTTTCTTT | CASSPPGGDTEAFF | TRBV5-1 | - | - | TRBJ1-1
TGTGCCAGCAGTCAGACGGTTAGCAATCAGCCCCAGCATTTT | CASSQTVSNQPQHF | TRBV6-6 | - | - | TRBJ1-5
TGTGCCAGCAGTTATCAGCTAAACTATGGCTACACCTTC | CASSYQLNYGYTF | TRBV5-5 | - | once | TRBJ1-2
TGTGCCAGCAATTCCTCCTACGAGCAGTACTTC | CASNSSYEQYF | TRBV27 | - | few | TRBJ2-7
TGCGCCAGCAGGAGGGGACAGGCCTCCTACGAGCAGTACTTC | CASRRGQASYEQYF | TRBV10-2 | TRBD1 | once | TRBJ2-7
TGCAGTGCTAGTAGGGCTAGCGGGAGTGGGGGCACAGATACGCAGTATTTT | CSASRASGSGGTDTQYF | TRBV20-1 | TRBD2 | - | TRBJ2-3
TGTGCCAGCAGTTACTCTGACAGGGGGAGCACCGGGGAGCTGTTTTTT | CASSYSDRGSTGELFF | TRBV6-6 | TRBD1 | - | TRBJ2-2
TGTGCCAGTACCGACAGGGGGCATGGAAAAGCTTTCTTT | CASTDRGHGKAFF | TRBV6-5 | TRBD1 | - | TRBJ1-1
TGTGCCAGCAGCTTGGCAACAACTAATGAAAAACTGTTTTTT | CASSLATTNEKLFF | TRBV5-5 | - | - | TRBJ1-4
TGTGCCAGCAGCCCGCGCGTTGGTGAGCAGTTCTTC | CASSPRVGEQFF | TRBV5-4 | - | few | TRBJ2-1
TGTGCCAGTAGTAGGGGGACTAGCGGAATCACAGATACGCAGTATTTT | CASSRGTSGITDTQYF | TRBV19 | TRBD2 | - | TRBJ2-3
TGTGCCAGCAGCTTGTTGGGGGGCGCGCGTGAAAAACTGTTTTTT | CASSLLGGAREKLFF | TRBV5-4 | - | - | TRBJ1-4
TGTGCCAGCAGCCAAGGTCGGGGCAGATATGGCTACACCTTC | CASSQGRGRYGYTF | TRBV3-1/TRBV3-2 | - | - | TRBJ1-2
TGTGCCAGCAGCCAAGCCCCGGGACCCCAGTACGAGCAGTACTTC | CASSQAPGPQYEQYF | TRBV14 | - | - | TRBJ2-7
TGTGCCAGCAGCTCAGGGGAGGCCTATGGCTACACCTTC | CASSSGEAYGYTF | TRBV5-4 | - | - | TRBJ1-2
TGTGCCAGCAGGGGTACAGGGGTGTACGAGCAGTACTTC | CASRGTGVYEQYF | TRBV6-5 | TRBD1 | - | TRBJ2-7
TGCGCCAGCAGCTTGACGGCTCTCGACGAGCAGTACTTC | CASSLTALDEQYF | TRBV5-1 | - | - | TRBJ2-7
TGTGCCAGCTCATTCAGTCAATCCCGGGGCGAAACTAACAATGAGCAGTTCTTC | CASSFSQSRGETNNEQFF | TRBV18 | - | few | TRBJ2-1
TGTGCCAGCAAGAAAGACTACGAGCAGTACTTC | CASKKDYEQYF | TRBV6-5 | - | - | TRBJ2-7
TGCGCCAGCAGCTTGGAAGAGGTGACATATAATTCACCCCTCCACTTT | CASSLEEVTYNSPLHF | TRBV5-1 | - | - | TRBJ1-6
TGCGCCAGCAGCTCGAGCCCCGGCGGGGAAGCTGGGACCCAGTACTTC | CASSSSPGGEAGTQYF | TRBV5-1 | - | - | TRBJ2-5
TGCGCCAGCATCCTGATGACAGGGGGAGATACGCAGTATTTT | CASILMTGGDTQYF | TRBV5-1 | TRBD1 | - | TRBJ2-3
TGCGCCAGCAGCTTGGGGACAGGGCGAACTGAGCAGTTCTTC | CASSLGTGRTEQFF | TRBV5-1 | TRBD1 | - | TRBJ2-1
TGTGCCAGCAGAAGCGGGGGCGGGAGGGCCTTGGGCAATGAGCAGTTCTTC | CASRSGGGRALGNEQFF | TRBV7-2 | TRBD2 | - | TRBJ2-1
TGCGCCAGCAGGTGGGACCAGGAGGAAAAACTGTTTTTT | CASRWDQEEKLFF | TRBV5-1 | - | once | TRBJ1-4
TGTGCCATCAGTGAGTCGGCACGGGAAGCTTTCTTT | CAISESAREAFF | TRBV10-3 | - | few | TRBJ1-1
TGTGCCAGCAGCTTGACAGGGAGCTCCTACGAGCAGTACTTC | CASSLTGSSYEQYF | TRBV7-8 | TRBD1 | - | TRBJ2-7
TGCGCCAGCAGCTCTCTGGGTAGAAATAATTCACCCCTCCACTTT | CASSSLGRNNSPLHF | TRBV5-1 | - | - | TRBJ1-6
TGCAGCGTCGAAAGGCACGCCAAAAACATTCAGTACTTC | CSVERHAKNIQYF | TRBV29-1 | - | - | TRBJ2-4
TGTGCCAGCAGCCCAGGATTGAACACTGAAGCTTTCTTT | CASSPGLNTEAFF | TRBV7-8 | - | - | TRBJ1-1
TGTGCCAGCAGCGTGGGACTAGCGGGTTCCTCCTACAATGAGCAGTTCTTC | CASSVGLAGSSYNEQFF | TRBV9 | TRBD2 | - | TRBJ2-1
TGTGCCAGCAGCTTGTACGGAGGGACAGCAAACACCGGGGAGCTGTTTTTT | CASSLYGGTANTGELFF | TRBV7-3 | - | - | TRBJ2-2
TGTGCCAGTAGTGTCTCTCCGGGACAGGGGGTGACGGGCTACACCTTC | CASSVSPGQGVTGYTF | TRBV19 | TRBD1 | - | TRBJ1-2
TGTGCCAGCAGTCTGCTTGGAGTAGCGGGAGTCGAGCAGTACTTC | CASSLLGVAGVEQYF | TRBV28 | TRBD2 | - | TRBJ2-7
TGTGCCAGCAGCCCGGGACAGGGCAATCAGCCCCAGCATTTT | CASSPGQGNQPQHF | TRBV6-6 | TRBD1 | - | TRBJ1-5
TGTGCCAGCAGTTGGAGAGGCGTGGGCAATCAGCCCCAGCATTTT | CASSWRGVGNQPQHF | TRBV27 | - | once | TRBJ1-5
TGTGCCAGCTCACCACTCGGGACCGGAGGGCAGCCCCAGCATTTT | CASSPLGTGGQPQHF | TRBV18 | - | - | TRBJ1-5
TGTGCCAGCAGCCCAAGGACAGGGGTCACTGAAGCTTTCTTT | CASSPRTGVTEAFF | TRBV9 | TRBD1 | once | TRBJ1-1
TGTGCCAGCAGCCCCCGGGGGACAGGGACCTACAATGAGCAGTTCTTC | CASSPRGTGTYNEQFF | TRBV3-1/TRBV3-2 | TRBD1 | - | TRBJ2-1
TGTGCCAGTAGCCTACAGGGCGGGAACGAAAAACTGTTTTTT | CASSLQGGNEKLFF | TRBV19 | - | - | TRBJ1-4
TGTGCCAGCAGCTTAGGTGCTACAGGGGGAGGTGAAAAACTGTTTTTT | CASSLGATGGGEKLFF | TRBV7-9 | TRBD1 | - | TRBJ1-4
TGTGCCAGCAGTTTAGGAGCTTATACCACTGAAGCTTTCTTT | CASSLGAYTTEAFF | TRBV27 | - | - | TRBJ1-1
TGTGCCACCAGCGGCCAATCCCATACTTCCTCTGGAAACACCATATATTTT | CATSGQSHTSSGNTIYF | TRBV15 | - | - | TRBJ1-3
TGTGCCAGCAGCAAAGCAGAAGATCACCAGGGCCTACGGGACGGGGAGCTGTTTTTT | CASSKAEDHQGLRDGELFF | TRBV21-1 | - | - | TRBJ2-2
TGTGCCAGCAGCCAAGAGGGGTCGGCGGGGGGGTACAATGAGCAGTTCTTC | CASSQEGSAGGYNEQFF | TRBV4-2 | TRBD2 | few | TRBJ2-1
TGCGCCAGCAGCTTGGCCCGGGGGGGGCCGTTCTTC | CASSLARGGPFF | TRBV5-1 | TRBD2 | - | TRBJ2-1
TGCGCCAGCAGCCCTCACCTAGCGGGAGTCACCTACGAGCAGTACTTC | CASSPHLAGVTYEQYF | TRBV5-1 | TRBD2 | - | TRBJ2-7
TGTGCCAGCAGTGACGAGCGGGGGGGCACCGGGGAGCTGTTTTTT | CASSDERGGTGELFF | TRBV2 | TRBD2 | - | TRBJ2-2
TGTGCCAGCAGCGAGAGGCGGGCCTACAATGAGCAGTTCTTC | CASSERRAYNEQFF | TRBV7-2 | - | - | TRBJ2-1
TGCGCCAGCAGCTTGGAAATCAATCAGCCCCAGCATTTT | CASSLEINQPQHF | TRBV5-1 | - | - | TRBJ1-5
TGTGCCAGCAGTTCCGGACAGAAATACAATGAGCAGTTCTTC | CASSSGQKYNEQFF | TRBV27 | - | few | TRBJ2-1